The clone carrying this T cell receptor beta chain was found a few times. The data belong to a study of early T cells in non-severe SARS-CoV-2 infection. Researchers attached unique molecular identifiers to individual cDNA molecules. TCRdb processed the 5' RACE reads anew with MiXCR; each CDR3 protein has one entry. The data hold tens of thousands of distinct CDR3 sequences, with approximately 12% observed a single time. The receptor comes from an adult who was a healthcare worker with PCR-confirmed SARS-CoV-2 infection or an uninfected control (not recorded which). The donor label of this sample is uncertain. The sample in question was whole blood, obtained at baseline.

CDR3 loop: CASTRDTMNTEAFF. As DNA, the CDR3 is TGTGCCAGCACTAGGGACACAATGAACACTGAAGCTTTCTTT. The chain uses TRBV2 and TRBJ1-1; D might be TRBD1 (6 bases). The CDR3 sequence is 14 residues long. V was shortened by 7 bases and J by 0 bases, with 12 bases between the two germline ends. Per the germline V gene, CDR1 is SNHLY and CDR2 is FYNNEI. Looking up the rest from reference TRBV2 and TRBJ1-1 gives the full variable domain: EPEVTQTPSHQVTQMGQEVILRCVPISNHLYFYWYRQILGQKVEFLVSFYNNEISEKSEIFDDQFSVERPDGSNFTLKIRSTKLEDSAMYFCASTRDTMNTEAFFGQGTRLTVV.